These 17 T cell receptor beta chains came from one sample sequenced in a study of CD8 T cells in Susac syndrome (dated by TCRdb to between 2019 and 2020). Libraries were constructed by the immunoSEQ multiplex PCR assay. RNA was extracted with the RNeasy kit and about 0.5 to 1 ug was reverse transcribed using random hexamers. TCRdb handled the public reads itself, with Q25 trimming in fastp and clone calling in MiXCR, and kept productive beta chains. Rows merge per CDR3 protein into single entries with the most common DNA and genes. Present in this sample are 150,000 to 200,000 distinct CDR3 sequences, roughly 95% of which were seen just once. Around 0.15% of the sample is held by the ten biggest clonotypes. The sequenced sample consisted of CD8+ T cells from PBMCs. These receptors all stem from a human donor with multiple sclerosis.

The chain has TRBV7-9 and TRBJ2-7; the D is unclear. Trimming shortened V by 3 bases and J by 3 bases, and 15 bases separated the two germline ends. Germline assignment: CDR1 SEHNR and CDR2 FQNEAQ (reference sequence). The CDR3 is 15 residues long. CDR3 nucleotides: TGTGCCAGCAGCTTCCTGTCCGGGCCCTACTACGAGCAGTACTTC. Protein sequence: CASSFLSGPYYEQYF.

The rearrangement joins TRBV12-3 or TRBV12-4 to TRBJ2-5; possible D gene TRBD2, 6 bases. Trimming cost V 10 bases and J 4 bases, with 10 bases left between them. The CDR3 is made up of 11 amino acids. CDR3 sequence: CATGTSETQYF. The DNA of the CDR3 is TGTGCCACCGGGACTTCAGAGACCCAGTACTTC.

The chain links TRBV7-8 to TRBJ1-5, with TRBD1 as a possible D gene (5 bases). The germline V gene has CDR1 SGHVS and CDR2 FQNEAQ. The CDR3 spans 15 residues. V shed 5 bases and J shed 0 bases, with 11 bases lying between them. Here the CDR3 reads CASSPYRNSNQPQHF. CDR3 nucleotide sequence: TGTGCCAGCAGCCCCTACAGGAATAGCAATCAGCCCCAGCATTTT. Drawing the rest from reference TRBV7-8 and TRBJ1-5, the complete variable domain is GAGVSQSPRYKVAKRGQDVALRCDPISGHVSLFWYQQALGQGPEFLTYFQNEAQLDKSGLPSDRFFAERPEGSVSTLKIQRTQQEDSAVYLCASSPYRNSNQPQHFGDGTRLSIL.

The chain recombines TRBV7-9 with TRBJ2-1; no clear D gene. Trimming removed 5 bases from V and 5 bases from J, with 10 bases in between. CDR1 is SEHNR, CDR2 FQNEAQ, per germline (reference sequence). The CDR3 consists of 13 residues. CDR3 sequence: CASSPAPNNEQFF. DNA for the CDR3: TGTGCCAGCAGCCCCGCCCCAAACAATGAGCAGTTCTTC.

The rearrangement joins TRBV23-1 to TRBJ2-5; 8 bases fit TRBD2. TRBV23-1 is an ORF, with its function uncertain. Losses at the gene ends were 4 bases for V and 5 bases for J; bases not matched to a gene: 12. This CDR3 spans 16 amino acids. The CDR3 DNA follows: TGCGCCAGCAGTCGCCCGCGGACTAGCCTTTGGGAGACCCAGTACTTC. It encodes CASSRPRTSLWETQYF.

This sequence joins TRBV2 and TRBJ2-7; TRBD1 aligns across 8 bases. CDR1 and CDR2 from the germline V gene are SNHLY and FYNNEI. The CDR3 contains 16 residues. With 3 bases clipped from V and 2 bases from J, the junction kept 9 bases outside the gene matches. The CDR3 DNA is TGTGCCAGCAGTGACCTCCGGGACAGGTCTCCCTACGAGCAGTACTTC. Amino acids: CASSDLRDRSPYEQYF.

The V call is TRBV6-5, the J call TRBJ2-2; 9 bases are shared with TRBD2. This CDR3 comprises 16 residues. V dropped 2 bases and J dropped 3; count of bases not matched to a gene: 4. Germline V CDR1 and CDR2: MNHEY, SVGAGI. CDR3 sequence (DNA): TGTGCCAGCAGTTACGATTTAGCGGGGGACACCGGGGAGCTGTTTTTT. Protein product: CASSYDLAGDTGELFF.

This clonotype was found once. The J gene is TRBJ1-6, the V gene TRBV25-1; D possibly corresponds to TRBD1 (5 bases). The V end was cut by 3 bases, the J end by 10 bases, with 13 bases between. In germline, CDR1 is MGHDK, CDR2 SYGVNS. CDR3 length: 14 amino acids. DNA for the CDR3: TGTGCCAGCAGTGATTTCGGAAGGGACTCACCCCTCCACTTT. Translation: CASSDFGRDSPLHF.

The chain links TRBV20-1 to TRBJ2-2, with D perhaps given as TRBD1 or TRBD2 (5 bases each). The CDR3 extends over 13 amino acids. Deletions cut 3 bases from V and 7 bases from J, with 12 bases between. Germline CDR1 is DFQATT and CDR2 is SNEGSKA (reference sequence). The CDR3 nucleotides read TGCAGTGCTAGTCTTGGGACGGTCGGGGAGCTGTTTTTT. Amino acid sequence: CSASLGTVGELFF.

This sequence joins TRBV5-1 and TRBJ1-1, with D tentatively TRBD1 (6 bases). This CDR3 comprises 14 residues. Trimming pared 4 bases from V and 6 bases from J, leaving 16 bases between. Germline CDR1 reads SGHRS; CDR2 reads YFSETQ. The CDR3 region is CASSLRTALAEAFF. The CDR3 DNA is TGCGCCAGCAGCCTAAGGACAGCCCTCGCTGAAGCTTTCTTT.

The J gene is TRBJ2-7, the V gene TRBV7-9, with 8 bases that match TRBD1. Trimming at V came to 5 bases and at J to 2 bases, leaving 8 bases not matched to a gene. Germline-derived CDR1 and CDR2 are SEHNR and FQNEAQ (reference sequence). This CDR3 has 15 residues. The chain's CDR3 is CASSPSKTGAYEQYF. The CDR3 bases are TGTGCCAGCAGCCCCTCAAAGACAGGGGCCTACGAGCAGTACTTC.

This chain joins TRBV20-1 and TRBJ1-5, with a weak D call TRBD1 (5 bases). V was cut by 3 bases and J by 0 bases, with 15 bases left in between. This CDR3 has 16 residues. The V gene's germline CDR1 is DFQATT and CDR2 SNEGSKA (reference sequence). In nucleotides, the CDR3 is TGCAGTGCTAGTCCAGGGCCTCCTTATAGCAATCAGCCCCAGCATTTT. Its translation is CSASPGPPYSNQPQHF.

CDR3 in DNA: TGTGCCAGCAGCTTGGCCATCGGGACAGGAGGCACCGGGGAGCTGTTTTTT. It codes for CASSLAIGTGGTGELFF. The chain couples TRBV3-1 to TRBJ2-2; 8 bases are shared with TRBD1. Germline CDR1 LGHDT, CDR2 YNNKEL (reference sequence). The CDR3 has 17 amino acids. The J segment lost 4 bases and the V segment lost 5 bases, leaving 12 bases of the junction unmatched.

J is TRBJ2-3 and V is TRBV13, with 8 bases matching TRBD1. J was trimmed by 6 bases and V by 5 bases; bases with no gene match: 13. Germline CDR1 reads PRHDT; CDR2 reads FYEKMQ (reference sequence). This CDR3 region has 16 residues. For the CDR3, the DNA is TGTGCCAGCAGCCCGACCTCGACAGGGGTGGCGGATACGCAGTATTTT. Translated: CASSPTSTGVADTQYF.

For this clonotype: The junction and the germline gene differ at one end; a read error may be behind it. The chain links TRBV2 to TRBJ2-2; no clear D gene. This CDR3 has 13 amino acids. The germline V gene has CDR1 SNHLY and CDR2 FYNNEI. The CDR3 coding sequence is TGTGCCAGCGGTGACGCGAACACCGGGGAGCTGTTTTTT. Translating it yields CASGDANTGELFF.

The rearrangement links TRBV2 to TRBJ1-2, with TRBD1 identical over 7 bases. The CDR3 has 16 residues. Unmatched junction bases numbered 12, after V lost 8 bases and J lost 0 bases. CDR1 and CDR2 from the germline V gene are SNHLY and FYNNEI. CDR3 protein: CASPPERDRANYGYTF. Written as DNA, the CDR3 is TGTGCCAGCCCTCCTGAAAGGGACAGAGCTAACTATGGCTACACCTTC.

This chain links TRBV9 with TRBJ2-1; no reliable D call. This CDR3 region has 15 residues. The germline gives CDR1 SGDLS, CDR2 YYNGEE. V lost 3 bases and J 4 bases, leaving 14 bases between the germline ends. CDR3 protein: CASSEIPGEYNEQFF. CDR3 DNA: TGTGCCAGCAGCGAGATCCCAGGCGAATACAATGAGCAGTTCTTC.